Below are 21 T cell receptor beta chains sequenced from a single sample in a study of blood T cell repertoires in COVID-19 (dated by TCRdb to about 2020). Libraries were made using the immunoSEQ multiplex PCR assay. In TCRdb, the immuneACCESS table is reduced to in-frame sequences with V and J assigned. These tables do not hold every clone; where another copy was compared, an unresolved V gene accounts for under half, and the others remain unexplained. This sample lists some 150,000 clones; about 85% were detected once. The ten most abundant clones make up 4% to 5% of the sample. The sequencing sample was made of peripheral blood. These receptor sequences come from a woman aged 55 to 70 with active or convalescent COVID-19.

The V call is TRBV27, the J call TRBJ1-5, with a weak D call TRBD1 (6 bases). The CDR3 covers 15 residues. CDR1 is MNHEY and CDR2 is SMNVEV in the germline V gene (reference sequence). The V and J ends lost 4 bases and 2 bases respectively, with 12 bases between them. The CDR3 loop is CASSSRAGGNQPQHF. The CDR3 region has the DNA TGTGCCAGCAGTTCAAGGGCAGGGGGCAATCAGCCCCAGCATTTT.

The gene calls are TRBV9 and TRBJ2-1, with 12 positions matching TRBD2. The CDR3 extends over 18 amino acids. The V gene's germline CDR1 is SGDLS and CDR2 YYNGEE. Trimming removed 4 bases from V and 1 base from J; junction bases left unmatched: 9. The CDR3 DNA is TGTGCCAGCAGCTTAGGACTAGCGGGGCCCCCTTCCTACAATGAGCAGTTCTTC. Its translation is CASSLGLAGPPSYNEQFF. The entire variable domain, with the rest obtained from reference TRBV9 and TRBJ2-1, is as follows: DSGVTQTPKHLITATGQRVTLRCSPRSGDLSVYWYQQSLDQGLQFLIQYYNGEERAKGNILERFSAQQFPDLHSELNLSSLELGDSALYFCASSLGLAGPPSYNEQFFGPGTRLTVL.

Concerning this clone: The identical CDR3 is also encoded by other nucleotide sequences in the sample. The rearrangement links TRBV16 to TRBJ1-2, with a possible D match to TRBD1 (6 bases). The CDR3 sequence is 16 residues long. The germline CDR1 and CDR2 sequences are KGHSY and FQNENV. Trimming cost V 0 bases and J 0 bases, with 11 bases left between them. CDR3 nucleotides: TGTGCCAGCAGCCAATCGGTGGGGGCGGCTAACTATGGCTACACCTTC. It codes for CASSQSVGAANYGYTF.

V is TRBV13 and J is TRBJ1-3, with D possibly matching TRBD1 (6 bases). CDR1 is PRHDT, CDR2 FYEKMQ, per germline (reference sequence). The V and J ends lost 7 bases and 0 bases respectively, with 10 bases between them. There are 14 residues in the CDR3. CDR3 nucleotides: TGTGCCAGCATCTGGACAGCCTCTGGAAACACCATATATTTT. Translating gives CASIWTASGNTIYF.

The CDR3 loop is CASSPTTGAEAFF. The CDR3 region has the DNA TGCGCCAGCAGCCCTACCACAGGGGCTGAAGCTTTCTTT. The chain carries TRBV4-3 and TRBJ1-1; 7 nucleotides agree with TRBD1. V lost 4 bases, J lost 6 bases, and 5 bases stayed unmatched. CDR1 is LGHNA and CDR2 is YSLEER in the germline V gene. The CDR3 is made up of 13 amino acids.

The J gene is TRBJ2-3, the V gene TRBV5-6, with D maybe TRBD2 (6 bases). CDR3 size: 15 residues. Per the germline V gene, CDR1 is SGHDT and CDR2 is YYEEEE. V was clipped by 0 bases and J by 0 bases, with 8 bases between them. CDR3 nucleotide sequence: TGTGCCAGCAGCTTGGAGGCGGGGAGCACAGATACGCAGTATTTT. Protein: CASSLEAGSTDTQYF.

The rearrangement links TRBV6-6 to TRBJ1-2; perhaps TRBD1 as D (6 bases). The CDR3 totals 14 residues. Looked up from germline, CDR1 is MNHNY and CDR2 is SVGAGI (reference sequence). The V end was cut by 6 bases, the J end by 3 bases, with 14 bases between. CDR3 in DNA: TGTGCCAGCAGAGAAGGGGGTTTTTACTATGGCTACACCTTC. This encodes CASREGGFYYGYTF.

This chain connects TRBV6-5 to TRBJ2-2, with 11 bases identical to TRBD2. The J segment lost 7 bases and the V segment lost 6 bases, leaving 7 bases of the junction unmatched. Looked up from germline, CDR1 is MNHEY and CDR2 is SVGAGI. The CDR3 sequence is 15 residues long. The CDR3: CASRKLAGVLGELFF. DNA for the CDR3: TGTGCCAGCAGGAAACTAGCGGGGGTGCTCGGGGAGCTGTTTTTT.

The chain couples TRBV6-5 to TRBJ2-1; maybe TRBD2 (5 bases). V shed 7 bases and J shed 6 bases, with 19 bases lying between them. Germline V gene data show CDR1 as MNHEY and CDR2 as SVGAGI. The CDR3 length is 15 residues. The CDR3 DNA reads as TGTGCCAGCACTAGGAGCGGCCATACTACCAATGAGCAGTTCTTC. It translates to CASTRSGHTTNEQFF.

The chain joins TRBV4-3 to TRBJ1-4; D call uncertain. Trimming removed 0 bases at V and 0 bases at J, with 5 bases between. Germline V gene lookup returns CDR1 LGHNA and CDR2 YSLEER. CDR3 length: 15 amino acids. CDR3 nucleotides: TGCGCCAGCAGCCAAGATGGAGCAACTAATGAAAAACTGTTTTTT. Translation gives CASSQDGATNEKLFF.

This chain links TRBV29-1 with TRBJ1-4, with 7 bases matching TRBD1. Germline loops: CDR1 SQVTM, CDR2 ANQGSEA. The CDR3 is made up of 15 amino acids. Trimming took 7 bases from V and 3 from J; bases not matched to a gene: 11. CDR3 amino acids: CSAADRDEANEKLFF. CDR3 sequence (DNA): TGCAGCGCTGCTGACAGGGATGAAGCTAATGAAAAACTGTTTTTT. Complete variable domain (other parts from reference TRBV29-1 and TRBJ1-4): SAVISQKPSRDICQRGTSLTIQCQVDSQVTMMFWYRQQPGQSLTLIATANQGSEATYESGFVIDKFPISRPNLTFSTLTVSNMSPEDSSIYLCSAADRDEANEKLFFGSGTQLSVL.

Turning to this clone: Additional DNA sequences in this sample encode the identical CDR3. The genes are TRBV30 and TRBJ1-3, with a possible D match to TRBD1 (6 bases). Germline CDR1 reads GTSNPN; CDR2 reads SVGIG (reference sequence). The V end was cut by 5 bases, the J end by 1 base, with 9 bases between. This CDR3 has 13 residues. This CDR3 is CAWATGSGNTIYF. CDR3 in DNA: TGTGCCTGGGCCACAGGGTCTGGAAACACCATATATTTT.

The chain employs TRBV7-2 and TRBJ2-1; TRBD2 matches at 14 bases. V dropped 3 bases and J dropped 10; count of bases not matched to a gene: 5. The CDR3 is made up of 15 amino acids. CDR1 and CDR2 (germline): SGHTA, FQGNSA. CDR3 nucleotide sequence: TGTGCCAGCAGCTTGGGGACTAGCGGGGGAAAGGAGCAGTTCTTC. Protein: CASSLGTSGGKEQFF.

CDR3 in amino acids: CASGGGYTDTQYF. In DNA, the CDR3 is TGTGCCAGCGGGGGCGGTTACACAGATACGCAGTATTTT. V is TRBV2 and J is TRBJ2-3, with a possible D match to TRBD1 (6 bases). CDR3 length: 13 residues. The germline gives CDR1 SNHLY, CDR2 FYNNEI. The V gene lost 8 bases and the J gene lost 2 bases, with 11 bases spanning the gap.

This clone was recorded once. V and J are TRBV10-3 and TRBJ2-5; D is possibly TRBD2 (6 bases). Trimming stripped 6 bases from V and 3 bases from J, with 11 bases between. The CDR3 extends over 13 amino acids. Looked up from germline, CDR1 is ENHRY and CDR2 is SYGVKD. CDR3 loop: CAIRPGTEETQYF. In nucleotides, the CDR3 is TGTGCCATCAGGCCTGGGACTGAAGAGACCCAGTACTTC.

The V gene is TRBV18, the J gene TRBJ1-2; TRBD1 is a possible D gene (5 bases). This CDR3 has 15 amino acids. From germline, CDR1 is KGHSH and CDR2 LQKENI. The germline V and J ends were trimmed by 1 base and 6 bases, with 15 bases remaining between them. The chain's CDR3 is CASSPLDSRHDGYTF. The DNA for the CDR3 is TGTGCCAGCTCACCACTTGACAGCCGCCACGATGGCTACACCTTC.

This clone appeared a single time. This chain uses TRBV4-3 with TRBJ2-3; D might be TRBD1 (6 bases). Germline CDR1 and CDR2: LGHNA and YSLEER. Trimming stripped 0 bases from V and 6 bases from J, with 22 bases between. This CDR3 contains 18 residues. CDR3 in amino acids: CASSQEVPTGQGGDTQYF. The CDR3 nucleotides are TGCGCCAGCAGCCAAGAGGTACCGACAGGCCAGGGCGGGGATACGCAGTATTTT.

CDR3 residues: CASSMGEGREAFF. The CDR3 DNA sequence: TGTGCCAGTAGTATGGGTGAGGGCCGTGAAGCTTTCTTT. This sequence joins TRBV19 and TRBJ1-1; D is undetermined. This CDR3 is built from 13 residues. Trimming left V 3 bases short and J 7 bases short, with 12 bases between. Per germline, CDR1 LNHDA and CDR2 SQIVND (reference sequence).

V and J are TRBV14 and TRBJ2-5; a possible D gene is TRBD1 (6 bases). V gave up 3 bases and J gave up 1 base, with 9 bases separating them. CDR1 and CDR2 from the germline V gene are SGHDN and FVKESK. There are 14 residues in the CDR3. The CDR3 sequence is CASSHQGLQETQYF. CDR3 coding DNA: TGTGCCAGCAGCCATCAGGGGCTCCAAGAGACCCAGTACTTC.

The CDR3: CASSTSSGGYYEQYF. CDR3 in DNA: TGCGCCAGCAGCACCTCTAGCGGGGGGTACTACGAGCAGTACTTC. The chain carries TRBV5-1 and TRBJ2-7; 11 positions match TRBD2. CDR3 length equals 15 residues. V was clipped by 4 bases and J by 3 bases; unmatched bases: 6. Germline values: CDR1 SGHRS, CDR2 YFSETQ.

This clone was counted a few times. The chain carries TRBV6-1 and TRBJ2-2; 7 bases map to TRBD1. The V and J ends lost 4 bases and 1 base, in that order; junction bases with no gene match: 6. The CDR3 spans 16 residues. The germline gives CDR1 MNHNS, CDR2 SASEGT. CDR3 protein: CASSGRQGVNTGELFF. CDR3 DNA: TGTGCCAGCAGTGGAAGACAGGGTGTGAACACCGGGGAGCTGTTTTTT.